These 5 T cell receptor beta chains share one sample of origin, sequenced in a study of blood T cell repertoires in COVID-19. Produced via immunoSEQ multiplex PCR; TCRdb's table is partial and in-frame only. Of over 55,000 clones listed, 85% to 90% are singletons. The sequenced sample consisted of peripheral blood. All receptors come from a man between 50 and 59 years old with active COVID-19.

The gene calls are TRBV24-1 and TRBJ1-3; weak D call: TRBD1 (6 bases). The CDR3 totals 14 residues. Trimming removed 7 bases from V and 0 bases from J, with 9 bases in between. Germline CDR1 is KGHDR and CDR2 is SFDVKD. The CDR3 DNA is TGTGCCACCAGCGAGGACAGCTCTGGAAACACCATATATTTT. Protein: CATSEDSSGNTIYF.

This clone was counted once. The chain joins TRBV27 to TRBJ2-4; 9 nucleotides agree with TRBD2. J gave up 0 bases and V 5 bases, and 2 bases lay outside the gene matches. Germline lookup yields CDR1 MNHEY and CDR2 SMNVEV (reference sequence). The CDR3 loop spans 15 amino acids. The CDR3 protein is CASSPSGVAKNIQYF. The CDR3 DNA is TGTGCCAGCAGTCCTAGCGGGGTAGCCAAAAACATTCAGTACTTC.

The chain uses TRBV29-1 and TRBJ1-4; a weak D match, TRBD1 (5 bases). The CDR3 extends over 13 amino acids. The V end lost 7 bases, the J end lost 8 bases, and 17 bases lay between the germline ends. Germline-derived CDR1 and CDR2 are SQVTM and ANQGSEA. DNA for the CDR3: TGCAGCGCCGGGCCGGGACTTGGCGAAAAACTGTTTTTT. Translation gives CSAGPGLGEKLFF.

Concerning this clone: This sample also contains other DNA sequences that code for the same CDR3. The chain combines TRBV6-6 with TRBJ1-2; 7 bases are a match to TRBD1. Germline CDR1 reads MNHNY; CDR2 reads SVGAGI (reference sequence). V trimming: 4 bases; J trimming: 3 bases; junction bases outside the gene matches: 2. This CDR3 is 13 amino acids long. The CDR3 sequence: CASSSGTDYGYTF. CDR3 bases: TGTGCCAGCAGTTCGGGGACAGACTATGGCTACACCTTC.

V gene TRBV7-9 combines with J gene TRBJ2-7; TRBD1 agrees at 7 bases. The trim removed 5 bases at V and 4 bases at J, leaving 8 bases unmatched. The CDR3 is 14 amino acids. The V gene's germline CDR1 is SEHNR and CDR2 FQNEAQ (reference sequence). The chain's CDR3 is CASSRSGQSYEQYF. The DNA for the CDR3 is TGTGCCAGCAGCCGATCGGGACAGTCATACGAGCAGTACTTC.